This is a list of T cell receptor beta chains from one sample in a study of CD8 T cells in Susac syndrome. Using its own MiXCR run on the immunoSEQ multiplex PCR reads, TCRdb lists one record per CDR3 protein. The sample has around 180,000 distinct CDR3 sequences; approximately 95% are singletons. The sequenced material came from CD4+ T cells from PBMCs. These receptor sequences come from a human donor with multiple sclerosis. Each CDR3 is given with its conserved first and last residue. Each record gives: D gene, J gene, clone size, V gene, CDR3 protein, CDR3 DNA. A D gene is named only where the DNA matches it firmly. Clone size is given for some rows only: seen once, a few or many times, or a class if the clone is expanded.

D: TRBD1; J: TRBJ1-2; size: once; V: TRBV5-1; CDR3: CASSYTGGAYYGYTF; DNA: TGCGCCAGCAGCTATACAGGGGGCGCTTACTATGGCTACACCTTC
D: NA; J: TRBJ2-3; size: NA; V: TRBV16; CDR3: CASSPERVPDTQYF; DNA: TGTGCCAGCAGCCCTGAGAGGGTACCAGATACGCAGTATTTT
D: NA; J: TRBJ1-5; size: NA; V: TRBV12-3/TRBV12-4; CDR3: CASSLRGDNQPQHF; DNA: TGTGCCAGCAGTTTACGAGGGGACAATCAGCCCCAGCATTTT
D: NA; J: TRBJ2-5; size: NA; V: TRBV30; CDR3: CAWTHRETQYF; DNA: TGTGCCTGGACCCATCGGGAGACCCAGTACTTC
D: NA; J: TRBJ2-3; size: NA; V: TRBV7-3; CDR3: CASSPRVTDTQYF; DNA: TGTGCCAGCAGCCCTAGGGTCACAGATACGCAGTATTTT
D: NA; J: TRBJ2-7; size: NA; V: TRBV28; CDR3: CASSAVSAGVPYEQYF; DNA: TGTGCCAGCAGCGCGGTATCGGCAGGGGTCCCCTACGAGCAGTACTTC
D: NA; J: TRBJ2-5; size: NA; V: TRBV6-2/TRBV6-3; CDR3: CASSRPGREETQYF; DNA: TGTGCCAGCAGTCGCCCGGGCAGGGAAGAGACCCAGTACTTC
D: NA; J: TRBJ1-5; size: NA; V: TRBV24-1; CDR3: CATSGDFRRDRSQPQHF; DNA: TGTGCCACCAGTGGTGATTTTCGGAGGGACCGGAGTCAGCCCCAGCATTTT
D: TRBD1; J: TRBJ1-4; size: NA; V: TRBV29-1; CDR3: CSVMDREGEKLFF; DNA: TGCAGCGTTATGGACAGGGAGGGTGAAAAACTGTTTTTT
D: NA; J: TRBJ1-2; size: NA; V: TRBV5-1; CDR3: CASSSAAGSDGYTF; DNA: TGCGCCAGCAGCTCCGCCGCGGGGTCAGATGGCTACACCTTC
D: NA; J: TRBJ1-2; size: NA; V: TRBV9; CDR3: CASSRTGIGYTF; DNA: TGTGCCAGCAGCCGTACAGGGATTGGCTACACCTTC
D: NA; J: TRBJ1-1; size: NA; V: TRBV5-1; CDR3: CASSLGGKTEAFF; DNA: TGCGCCAGCAGCTTGGGGGGGAAGACTGAAGCTTTCTTT
D: NA; J: TRBJ1-5; size: NA; V: TRBV27; CDR3: CASRQRLDNQPQHF; DNA: TGTGCCAGCAGACAAAGACTCGATAATCAGCCCCAGCATTTT
D: NA; J: TRBJ2-3; size: once; V: TRBV7-9; CDR3: CASSSGPNTDTQYF; DNA: TGTGCCAGCAGCTCCGGGCCGAACACAGATACGCAGTATTTT
D: NA; J: TRBJ2-3; size: NA; V: TRBV3-1; CDR3: CASSLQTQGLRDTQYF; DNA: TGTGCCAGCAGCCTCCAAACCCAGGGCCTCCGGGATACGCAGTATTTT
D: TRBD1; J: TRBJ2-7; size: NA; V: TRBV29-1; CDR3: CSVTRTGIYEQYF; DNA: TGCAGCGTTACAAGGACAGGAATCTACGAGCAGTACTTC